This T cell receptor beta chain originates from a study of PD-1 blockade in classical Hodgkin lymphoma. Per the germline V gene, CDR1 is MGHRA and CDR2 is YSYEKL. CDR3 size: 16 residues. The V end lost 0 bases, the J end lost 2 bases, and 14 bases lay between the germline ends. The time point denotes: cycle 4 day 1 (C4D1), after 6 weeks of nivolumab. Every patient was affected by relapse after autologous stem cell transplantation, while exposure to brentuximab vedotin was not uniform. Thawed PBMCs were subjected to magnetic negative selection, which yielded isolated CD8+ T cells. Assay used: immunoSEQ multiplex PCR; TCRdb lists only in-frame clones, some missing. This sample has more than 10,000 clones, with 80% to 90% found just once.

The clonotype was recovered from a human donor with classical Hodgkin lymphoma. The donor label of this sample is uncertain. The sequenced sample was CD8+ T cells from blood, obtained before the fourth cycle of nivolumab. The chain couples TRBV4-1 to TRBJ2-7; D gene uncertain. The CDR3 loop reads CASSQELTPRPYEQYF. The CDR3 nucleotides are TGCGCCAGCAGCCAAGAGTTAACCCCCAGGCCCTACGAGCAGTACTTC.